These T cell receptor beta chains were read from a single sample in a study of T-cell reconstitution after alpha-beta-depleted transplantation in children. TCRdb fed the PCR reads into MiXCR, producing one record per CDR3 protein. Altogether just over 950,000 distinct CDR3 sequences are present, roughly 29% being singletons, with the ten largest covering around 30%. The specimen was PBMCs, mostly from graft donor cells, collected 360 days after TCRalphabeta/CD19-depleted stem cell transplant. The origin of the receptors is a boy under two years old who had a stem cell transplant for SCID, so the T cells may come from the graft donor. CDR3s include the opening cysteine and the closing phenylalanine or tryptophan. The order of the fields is D gene, J gene, clone size, V gene, CDR3 DNA, CDR3 protein. D genes are given only for firm matches. Part of the rows lack a size; the others show once, few, many or a class for expanded clones.

TRBD2	TRBJ2-3	NA	TRBV20-1	TGCAGTGCTAGATCCGCTAGCGGGATGACAGATACGCAGTATTTT	CSARSASGMTDTQYF
NA	TRBJ2-7	NA	TRBV18	TGTGCCAGCTCACCATCCAGAGGGGGCTACGAGCAGTACTTC	CASSPSRGGYEQYF
NA	TRBJ2-3	NA	TRBV4-2	TGTGCCAGCAGCCAAGATCTTGAGGGGCCTAGTAGTGATACGCAGTATTTT	CASSQDLEGPSSDTQYF
NA	TRBJ2-1	NA	TRBV12-3/TRBV12-4	TGTGCCAGCACCCTGGGACTGCTCTACAATGAGCAGTTCTTC	CASTLGLLYNEQFF
NA	TRBJ2-1	NA	TRBV7-9	TGTGCCAGCAGCTTCATAGCCGAATCCTACAATGAGCAGTTCTTC	CASSFIAESYNEQFF
NA	TRBJ2-1	few	TRBV7-9	TGTGCCAGCACCTCCACCGGCCGGGGGACCTACAATGAGCAGTTCTTC	CASTSTGRGTYNEQFF
NA	TRBJ2-5	NA	TRBV19	TGTGCCAGTGGCCACCTCGGGACACCACAGACCCAGTACTTC	CASGHLGTPQTQYF
NA	TRBJ1-3	NA	TRBV7-2	TGTGCCAGCAGCTTTAACCGATTCTCTGGAAACACCATATATTTT	CASSFNRFSGNTIYF
TRBD1	TRBJ2-7	NA	TRBV28	TGTGCCAGCGGTTATTCGGGGACAGGGGGTTACGAGCAGTACTTC	CASGYSGTGGYEQYF
NA	TRBJ2-7	NA	TRBV12-3/TRBV12-4	TGTGCCAGCCGTAAACCGGATGCTGGCTACGAGCAGTACTTC	CASRKPDAGYEQYF
NA	TRBJ2-7	NA	TRBV14	TGTGCCAGCAGCCCGGAGGGAGTCTTTTACGAGCAGTACTTC	CASSPEGVFYEQYF
NA	TRBJ2-5	many	TRBV20-1	TGCAGTGCTAGAGAACAAGAGACCCAGTACTTC	CSAREQETQYF
TRBD2	TRBJ2-3	NA	TRBV11-2	TGTGCCAGCAGCCGGGGGGGGGGAGGGTTGCGCACAGATACGCAGTATTTT	CASSRGGGGLRTDTQYF
TRBD1	TRBJ2-6	NA	TRBV5-1	TGCGCCAGCAGCTTTGCCGGGACAGGGGGCGCTGGGGCCAACGTCCTGACTTTC	CASSFAGTGGAGANVLTF
NA	TRBJ2-4	few	TRBV5-1	TGCGCCAGCAGCTTGGAGGACCCCGCTGCAAACATTCAGTACTTC	CASSLEDPAANIQYF
TRBD1	TRBJ2-1	many	TRBV19	TGTGCCAGTAGTAGGACAGGGGGGAATGAGCAGTTCTTC	CASSRTGGNEQFF
NA	TRBJ2-5	few	TRBV7-9	TGTGCCAGCAGCATGTCCGGGACCCAAGAGACCCAGTACTTC	CASSMSGTQETQYF
TRBD1	TRBJ2-7	NA	TRBV18	TGTGCCAGCTCCCAAACCGGGACAGGGCAAGTCGAGCAGTACTTC	CASSQTGTGQVEQYF
NA	TRBJ1-5	NA	TRBV21-1	TGTGCCAGCAGTTTCAGGCATAGCAATCAGCCCCAGCATTTT	CASSFRHSNQPQHF
TRBD2	TRBJ2-3	few	TRBV12-3/TRBV12-4	TGTGCCAGCAGTCGTACTAGCGGGTTCACAGATACGCAGTATTTT	CASSRTSGFTDTQYF
NA	TRBJ2-7	once	TRBV3-1	TGTGCCAGCAGCCAAGATCCAAGAGGCGAGCAGTACTTC	CASSQDPRGEQYF
TRBD2	TRBJ2-5	NA	TRBV5-1	TGCGCCAGCAGGCTAGCGGGGATCGGCTTCGAGACCCAGTACTTC	CASRLAGIGFETQYF
NA	TRBJ1-1	NA	TRBV6-2/TRBV6-3	TGTGCCAGCAGTTACTCGAGGTTCGTCTTAACTGAAGCTTTCTTT	CASSYSRFVLTEAFF
TRBD2	TRBJ2-1	few	TRBV2	TGTGCCAGCAGTGACGCGCGGGGGGAATTATACAATGAGCAGTTCTTC	CASSDARGELYNEQFF
NA	TRBJ1-5	few	TRBV12-3/TRBV12-4	TGTGCCCTAGGGCAGGGCCCAAATCAGCCCCAGCATTTT	CALGQGPNQPQHF
NA	TRBJ2-2	many	TRBV28	TGTGCCAGCAGTGCCTCGTTGCGGACCGGGGAGCTGTTTTTT	CASSASLRTGELFF
NA	TRBJ2-5	NA	TRBV5-1	TGCGCCAGCAGCTTGGCTGGCGGTCAGAAAGAGACCCAGTACTTC	CASSLAGGQKETQYF
NA	TRBJ2-3	NA	TRBV2	TGTGCCAGCAACAAGGGGCCCACAGATACGCAGTATTTT	CASNKGPTDTQYF
NA	TRBJ1-2	few	TRBV12-3/TRBV12-4	TGTGCCAGCAGCCGGACTCCTCTCGGGGGCTACACCTTC	CASSRTPLGGYTF
NA	TRBJ2-1	few	TRBV28	TGTGCCAGCAGTCCCCCATTGATGCACAATGAGCAGTTCTTC	CASSPPLMHNEQFF
NA	TRBJ2-7	once	TRBV5-1	TGCGCCATCGGGGAGACAGGCGGGATCTACGAGCAGTACTTC	CAIGETGGIYEQYF
TRBD1	TRBJ2-1	NA	TRBV7-9	TGTGCCAGCAGCTTAGCGAGGGGGCCCCCCTACAATGAGCAGTTCTTC	CASSLARGPPYNEQFF
NA	TRBJ1-2	many	TRBV10-3	TGTGCCATCAGTGAGAGGGGTCAGGTGGGCTATGGCTACACCTTC	CAISERGQVGYGYTF
NA	TRBJ2-1	NA	TRBV20-1	TGCAGTGCTGCTGGTACCCTAACGGGGTACAATGAGCAGTTCTTC	CSAAGTLTGYNEQFF
TRBD1	TRBJ2-7	few	TRBV5-6	TGTGCCAGCAGCTTGGCGAAAGGACAGGGCGGCTACTTC	CASSLAKGQGGYF
TRBD2	TRBJ2-7	NA	TRBV7-8	TGTGCCAGCAGCCCCCGCGGCCCTGGCGGGGGGCCTTATTACGAGCAGTACTTC	CASSPRGPGGGPYYEQYF
TRBD1	TRBJ2-3	NA	TRBV5-1	TGCGCCAGCAGCTTACGCGGACAGGGCGCAGATACGCAGTATTTT	CASSLRGQGADTQYF
NA	TRBJ1-5	NA	TRBV4-1	TGCGCCAGCAGCCTTGCTCTGGGGCTCTCCAATCAGCCCCAGCATTTT	CASSLALGLSNQPQHF
NA	TRBJ2-1	NA	TRBV5-1	TGCGCCAGCAGCTTGGACGGGGATGGTGAGCAGTTCTTC	CASSLDGDGEQFF
NA	TRBJ1-1	NA	TRBV29-1	TGCAGCGTTGTAACGGGTCCTAGGACTGAAGCTTTCTTT	CSVVTGPRTEAFF
NA	TRBJ2-3	NA	TRBV4-1	TGCGCCAGCAGCCAAGTTGTAGTCCAGACTAGCACAGATACGCAGTATTTT	CASSQVVVQTSTDTQYF
TRBD1	TRBJ2-7	few	TRBV5-1	TGCGCCAGCAGCCCCGGACAGGGGGCGGGGGAGCAGTACTTC	CASSPGQGAGEQYF
NA	TRBJ1-6	NA	TRBV4-3	TGCGCCAGCAGCCTTCTCACCGGGCCATGGGATAATTCACCCCTCCACTTT	CASSLLTGPWDNSPLHF
NA	TRBJ1-1	NA	TRBV11-2	TGTGCCAGCAGCCCGACATGGGGCAGGATTATGAGCACTGAAGCTTTCTTT	CASSPTWGRIMSTEAFF
NA	TRBJ2-1	NA	TRBV29-1	TGCAGCGTTGAAGGGGCCCAGGCAGCCTACAATGAGCAGTTCTTC	CSVEGAQAAYNEQFF
NA	TRBJ2-7	NA	TRBV5-1	TGCGCCAGCAGCATCGACGGCGGAAGAATCTACGAGCAGTACTTC	CASSIDGGRIYEQYF
NA	TRBJ1-4	NA	TRBV12-3/TRBV12-4	TGTGCCAGCAGTTTGTACCGGGCAACTAATGAAAAACTGTTTTTT	CASSLYRATNEKLFF
NA	TRBJ1-3	NA	TRBV4-1	TGCGCCAGCAGCCAAGTGGTAGTTCAGAACACCATATATTTT	CASSQVVVQNTIYF
NA	TRBJ1-2	NA	TRBV27	TGTGCCACCCGGAGTTCAGTCTATGGCTACACCTTC	CATRSSVYGYTF
NA	TRBJ1-2	NA	TRBV20-1	TGCAGTGCTTTCCCGACAGGCCCGGGCTACACATTC	CSAFPTGPGYTF
TRBD1	TRBJ1-5	NA	TRBV5-5	TGTGCCAGCAGCGGGACAGAAAATCAGCCCCAGCATTTT	CASSGTENQPQHF
NA	TRBJ2-1	NA	TRBV27	TGTGCCAGCAGTTTATCGGGGGTTGGTTACAATGAGCAGTTCTTC	CASSLSGVGYNEQFF
TRBD1	TRBJ2-1	NA	TRBV4-2	TGTGCCAGCAGCCAAGGGGCCCGGGACAGGGGAGGGAATGAGCAGTTCTTC	CASSQGARDRGGNEQFF
TRBD2	TRBJ2-2	NA	TRBV7-2	TGTGCCAGCAGCACCTACCGGGGGGGAGCCACCGGGGAGCTGTTTTTT	CASSTYRGGATGELFF
NA	TRBJ2-1	NA	TRBV20-1	TGCAGTGCTAGAGATGGGGCGGGTGAGCAGTTCTTC	CSARDGAGEQFF
NA	TRBJ2-3	NA	TRBV20-1	TGCAGTGCTAAGCGGGCCCCCCCAGATACGCAGTATTTT	CSAKRAPPDTQYF
TRBD1	TRBJ2-2	NA	TRBV5-1	TGCGCCAGCAGCTGGGGGACAGGGACGTTCGCGAACACCGGGGAGCTGTTTTTT	CASSWGTGTFANTGELFF
NA	TRBJ2-6	NA	TRBV5-5	TGTGCCAGCAGCTTGGGACGGATCGGTCTTGCTGGGGCCAACGTCCTGACTTTC	CASSLGRIGLAGANVLTF
TRBD1	TRBJ2-1	NA	TRBV14	TGTGCCAGCAGCCAAGTGACAGGGGGCGAGGGGTTCTTC	CASSQVTGGEGFF